The 18 T cell receptor beta chains reported below all come from one sample, sequenced in a study of technical replicates of blood from a handful of donors. The assay was immunoSEQ multiplex PCR, and TCRdb's table has in-frame clones only and misses some. This repertoire shows about 12,000 clones, 85% to 95% found once; its top ten account for 6.3%. Sample: PBMCs. These receptors all come from a human donor in good health.

The chain combines TRBV30 with TRBJ2-3; 10 positions agree with TRBD2. The CDR3 length is 12 residues. Trimming cost V 2 bases and J 10 bases; bases outside gene matches: 3. In germline, CDR1 is GTSNPN, CDR2 SVGIG (reference sequence). Here the CDR3 reads CAWSPLAGPQYF. The CDR3 region has the DNA TGTGCCTGGAGTCCACTAGCGGGGCCGCAGTATTTT. Full variable domain (rest looked up from reference TRBV30 and TRBJ2-3): SQTIHQWPATLVQPVGSPLSLECTVEGTSNPNLYWYRQAAGRGLQLLFYSVGIGQISSEVPQNLSASRPQDRQFILSSKKLLLSDSGFYLCAWSPLAGPQYFGPGTRLTVL.

J is TRBJ1-1 and V is TRBV19; D perhaps matches TRBD1 (6 bases). This CDR3 contains 17 residues. Germline V lookup: CDR1 LNHDA, CDR2 SQIVND (reference sequence). Trimming stripped 3 bases from V and 0 bases from J, with 17 bases between. CDR3 amino acids: CASSMARYWDMNTEAFF. The CDR3, as DNA: TGTGCCAGTAGTATGGCCAGGTATTGGGACATGAACACTGAAGCTTTCTTT.

The V and J genes are TRBV11-2 and TRBJ2-7; D unclear. The CDR3 sequence is 14 residues long. CDR1 and CDR2 from the germline V gene are SGHAT and FQNNGV. Trimming took off 1 base at V and 3 bases at J, with 10 bases between the two ends. The CDR3 sequence: CASSLGFPGYEQYF. The CDR3 nucleotides are TGTGCCAGCAGCTTAGGCTTTCCAGGCTACGAGCAGTACTTC.

The chain employs TRBV27 and TRBJ2-1; no definite D call. The CDR3 is 13 amino acids. The germline V gene has CDR1 MNHEY and CDR2 SMNVEV (reference sequence). The V gene lost 5 bases and the J gene lost 7 bases, with 12 bases spanning the gap. CDR3 amino acids: CASSRLGRNEQFF. The CDR3, as DNA: TGTGCCAGCAGTCGCCTAGGCCGGAATGAGCAGTTCTTC.

The chain combines TRBV5-1 with TRBJ2-1; possibly TRBD2 for D (5 bases). CDR3 length equals 16 residues. Germline V lookup: CDR1 SGHRS, CDR2 YFSETQ. V shed 0 bases and J shed 5 bases, with 15 bases lying between them. CDR3 sequence reads: CASSLVVFRGNNEQFF. For the CDR3, the DNA is TGCGCCAGCAGCTTGGTAGTTTTTCGGGGAAACAATGAGCAGTTCTTC.

The V and J genes are TRBV7-9 and TRBJ2-2, with TRBD2 identical over 7 bases. Trimming took 5 bases from V and 2 from J; bases not matched to a gene: 8. The CDR3 is 16 amino acids. From germline, CDR1 is SEHNR and CDR2 FQNEAQ (reference sequence). The CDR3 region is CASSQQAGTNTGELFF. Here the CDR3 DNA reads TGTGCCAGCAGCCAGCAAGCGGGAACCAACACCGGGGAGCTGTTTTTT.

This sequence joins TRBV19 and TRBJ2-6; possibly TRBD1 for D (5 bases). The CDR3 runs 16 residues. V was shortened by 6 bases and J by 1 base, with 13 bases between the two germline ends. Germline V gene lookup returns CDR1 LNHDA and CDR2 SQIVND (reference sequence). CDR3 in DNA: TGTGCCAGTAGAGGGGAAAGGGTATCTGGGGCCAACGTCCTGACTTTC. Protein product: CASRGERVSGANVLTF.

The genes are TRBV30 and TRBJ2-7; 8 bases map to TRBD2. The CDR3 contains 17 residues. Germline V lookup: CDR1 GTSNPN, CDR2 SVGIG (reference sequence). V dropped 2 bases and J dropped 2; count of bases not matched to a gene: 14. The CDR3 DNA reads as TGTGCCTGGAGTTCCCCCGCCGCTAGCGGGCCACCCTACGAGCAGTACTTC. This encodes CAWSSPAASGPPYEQYF.

V gene TRBV5-1 combines with J gene TRBJ2-5; 9 nucleotides match TRBD2. The CDR3 is made up of 15 amino acids. With 0 bases clipped from V and 7 bases from J, the junction kept 7 bases outside the gene matches. CDR1 and CDR2 (germline): SGHRS, YFSETQ. For the CDR3, the DNA is TGCGCCAGCAGCTTGGATGGGCGGGGGGGCTCGACCCAGTACTTC. Translated, it gives CASSLDGRGGSTQYF.

This clone was counted a single time. V usage is TRBV6-5 and J usage is TRBJ2-1, with 7 bases fitting TRBD2. The ends lost 6 bases at V and 8 bases at J; junction bases unmatched: 7. The CDR3 loop spans 13 amino acids. The germline gives CDR1 MNHEY, CDR2 SVGAGI. CDR3: CASSRGEIDEQFF. For the CDR3, the DNA is TGTGCCAGCAGCCGGGGGGAGATCGATGAGCAGTTCTTC.

The chain recombines TRBV4-1 with TRBJ2-7; 12 bases agree with TRBD2. The germline V gene encodes CDR1 MGHRA and CDR2 YSYEKL. This CDR3 comprises 20 residues. V shed 0 bases, J shed 2 bases, and the junction held 14 bases outside the gene matches. This CDR3 reads CASSQDLASGRASWAYEQYF. The CDR3 bases are TGCGCCAGCAGCCAAGATCTGGCTAGCGGGAGGGCCTCGTGGGCCTACGAGCAGTACTTC.

V and J are TRBV5-1 and TRBJ2-3; TRBD2 is a possible D gene (5 bases). CDR1 and CDR2 from the germline V gene are SGHRS and YFSETQ. The germline V and J ends were trimmed by 4 bases and 0 bases, with 12 bases remaining between them. The CDR3 consists of 15 residues. CDR3 sequence (DNA): TGCGCCAGCAGCCCTTTCGGCGGGAGCACAGATACGCAGTATTTT. Its protein product is CASSPFGGSTDTQYF.

The rearrangement uses TRBV19 and TRBJ2-7, with D possibly matching TRBD2 (5 bases). V was shortened by 5 bases and J by 0 bases, with 14 bases between the two germline ends. Per the germline V gene, CDR1 is LNHDA and CDR2 is SQIVND (reference sequence). The CDR3 has 15 amino acids. This CDR3 reads CASSQISANSYEQYF. The CDR3 DNA reads as TGTGCCAGTAGTCAGATTAGCGCAAACTCCTACGAGCAGTACTTC.

V and J are TRBV2 and TRBJ1-5; TRBD1 agrees at 7 bases. The V gene's germline CDR1 is SNHLY and CDR2 FYNNEI. CDR3 length: 14 amino acids. The V gene end was trimmed by 4 bases and the J gene end by 4 bases; junction bases not matched to a gene: 4. CDR3 amino acids: CASSGGTVNQPQHF. The CDR3 DNA is TGTGCCAGCAGTGGAGGGACAGTTAATCAGCCCCAGCATTTT.

The chain carries TRBV6-6 and TRBJ2-7, with 9 bases identical to TRBD2. V lost 0 bases and J lost 3; bases outside the gene matches: 3. Germline assignment: CDR1 MNHNY and CDR2 SVGAGI (reference sequence). The CDR3 runs 15 residues. As DNA, the CDR3 is TGTGCCAGCAGTTACTCGGCGGGAGGGATCTACGAGCAGTACTTC. This translates into CASSYSAGGIYEQYF.

This chain uses TRBV9 with TRBJ2-3; a weak D match, TRBD2 (6 bases). Germline V CDR1 and CDR2: SGDLS, YYNGEE. The CDR3 consists of 15 residues. The V end lost 2 bases, the J end lost 2 bases, and 12 bases lay between the germline ends. The CDR3 region has the DNA TGTGCCAGCAGCGTCGGGACTTTATACACAGATACGCAGTATTTT. The encoded protein is CASSVGTLYTDTQYF.

CDR3 sequence reads: CASSFRGGDEQYF. CDR3 in DNA: TGTGCCAGCAGCTTCCGGGGGGGAGACGAGCAGTACTTC. V and J are TRBV7-2 and TRBJ2-7, with TRBD2 matching over 8 bases. The V segment lost 3 bases and the J segment 5 bases; nucleotides outside the gene matches: 3. Germline assignment: CDR1 SGHTA and CDR2 FQGNSA. The CDR3 length is 13 residues. The full variable domain, its missing parts supplied by reference TRBV7-2 and TRBJ2-7, is GAGVSQSPSNKVTEKGKDVELRCDPISGHTALYWYRQSLGQGLEFLIYFQGNSAPDKSGLPSDRFSAERTGGSVSTLTIQRTQQEDSAVYLCASSFRGGDEQYFGPGTRLTVT.

The V gene is TRBV14, the J gene TRBJ2-1, with 10 bases that match TRBD2. Germline-derived CDR1 and CDR2 are SGHDN and FVKESK. The CDR3 runs 17 residues. With 4 bases clipped from V and 8 bases from J, the junction kept 14 bases outside the gene matches. CDR3 sequence: CASSRRTSGTAAYEQFF. CDR3 sequence (DNA): TGTGCCAGCAGCCGACGGACTAGCGGAACAGCGGCATATGAGCAGTTCTTC.